One and the same sample provided the 12 T cell receptor beta chains below, sequenced in a study of blood T cell repertoires in COVID-19. Measured with immunoSEQ multiplex PCR; TCRdb has only the in-frame clones, and not every one. The sample has some 330,000 clones; about 90% are singletons. Source material: PBMCs or T cells enriched from blood (not recorded which). Every receptor here comes from a man in his forties or fifties in a cohort exposed to, infected with or recovered from COVID-19 (not recorded which).

The chain recombines TRBV7-2 with TRBJ2-5; 9 bases fit TRBD2. The germline gives CDR1 SGHTA, CDR2 FQGNSA. CDR3 size: 15 residues. J lost 6 bases, V lost 5 bases, and 10 bases had no gene match. The CDR3 DNA reads TGTGCCAGCAGCCCGTGGACTAGCGAAGAACAGACCCAGTACTTC. Its translation is CASSPWTSEEQTQYF.

The chain recombines TRBV2 with TRBJ1-2; D is unresolved. Trimming removed 8 bases from V and 8 bases from J, with 24 bases in between. Germline CDR1 reads SNHLY; CDR2 reads FYNNEI. The CDR3 is 15 amino acids. The CDR3 reads CASCPATTSRSGYTF. The DNA for the CDR3 is TGTGCCAGCTGCCCCGCGACCACATCGCGGAGCGGCTACACCTTC.

This chain links TRBV3-1 (or the pseudogene TRBV3-2) with TRBJ1-2, with a possible D match to TRBD1 (6 bases). Germline V lookup: CDR1 LGHDT, CDR2 YNNKEL (reference sequence). V was shortened by 3 bases and J by 4 bases, with 15 bases between the two germline ends. The CDR3 extends over 15 amino acids. The CDR3 DNA follows: TGTGCCAGCAGCCACCGGTCCACAGGGACCTATGGCTACACCTTC. Its translation is CASSHRSTGTYGYTF.

The chain couples TRBV7-2 to TRBJ1-3, with D possibly being TRBD1 (5 bases). Germline assignment: CDR1 SGHTA and CDR2 FQGNSA. V was clipped by 3 bases and J by 4 bases, with 10 bases between them. The CDR3 totals 14 residues. The CDR3 loop is CASSFDSTGNTIYF. The CDR3, as DNA: TGTGCCAGCAGCTTTGACAGCACCGGAAACACCATATATTTT.

This chain joins TRBV5-1 and TRBJ2-3, with 9 positions matching TRBD2. The V segment lost 4 bases and the J segment 3 bases; nucleotides outside the gene matches: 12. The germline CDR1 and CDR2 sequences are SGHRS and YFSETQ. CDR3 size: 17 residues. CDR3 loop: CASSSDSSGISTDTQYF. As DNA, the CDR3 is TGCGCCAGCAGCAGTGACTCTAGCGGGATTTCGACAGATACGCAGTATTTT.

The chain has TRBV2 and TRBJ1-5; D gene unclear. The V gene's germline CDR1 is SNHLY and CDR2 FYNNEI. This CDR3 is 15 amino acids long. V dropped 4 bases and J dropped 0 bases, with 10 bases sitting between them. For the CDR3, the DNA is TGTGCCAGCAGTGTGGAGGGTTATAGCAATCAGCCCCAGCATTTT. This translates into CASSVEGYSNQPQHF.

The chain joins TRBV5-1 to TRBJ2-5; D might be TRBD1 (6 bases). Germline values: CDR1 SGHRS, CDR2 YFSETQ. V lost 3 bases and J lost 0, with 18 bases in between. CDR3 length equals 17 residues. CDR3 amino acids: CASSSSGTNAHQETQYF. The CDR3 DNA sequence: TGCGCCAGCAGCTCCTCCGGGACAAACGCACACCAAGAGACCCAGTACTTC.

This clone has more than one count but fewer than ten. The rearrangement links TRBV10-3 to TRBJ2-5; 7 bases are shared with TRBD1. V trimming: 1 base; J trimming: 4 bases; junction bases outside the gene matches: 6. CDR1 and CDR2 (germline): ENHRY, SYGVKD. This CDR3 spans 15 amino acids. CDR3 coding DNA: TGTGCCATCAGTGAGTTAACGACAGGGCCAGAGACCCAGTACTTC. Encoded protein: CAISELTTGPETQYF.

The chain links TRBV28 to TRBJ1-5, with D tentatively TRBD1 (5 bases). The CDR3 consists of 15 residues. The V end lost 6 bases, the J end lost 1 base, and 13 bases lay between the germline ends. Germline V gives CDR1 MDHEN, CDR2 SYDVKM. Written as DNA, the CDR3 is TGTGCCAGCAGCACTCATGGGGCAAGCAATCAGCCCCAGCATTTT. Amino acids: CASSTHGASNQPQHF.

V is TRBV4-2 and J is TRBJ1-1, with TRBD1 matching 7 bases. CDR3 size: 16 residues. Germline-derived CDR1 and CDR2 are LGHNA and YNFKEQ. V shed 0 bases, J shed 4 bases, and the junction held 8 bases outside the gene matches. The CDR3 DNA reads TGTGCCAGCAGCCAAGACTGGGCAGGGGGAGGCACTGAAGCTTTCTTT. It is translated as CASSQDWAGGGTEAFF.

V usage is TRBV19 and J usage is TRBJ2-1; TRBD2 matches at 7 bases. CDR1 is LNHDA and CDR2 is SQIVND in the germline V gene (reference sequence). This CDR3 comprises 17 residues. V lost 1 base to trimming and J lost 8 bases; unmatched junction nucleotides: 14. The CDR3 here is CASSIGGGAVHMDEQFF. CDR3 sequence (DNA): TGTGCCAGTAGTATAGGGGGGGGAGCGGTCCACATGGATGAGCAGTTCTTC. Variable domain in full (rest from reference TRBV19 and TRBJ2-1): DGGITQSPKYLFRKEGQNVTLSCEQNLNHDAMYWYRQDPGQGLRLIYYSQIVNDFQKGDIAEGYSVSREKKESFPLTVTSAQKNPTAFYLCASSIGGGAVHMDEQFFGPGTRLTVL.

This clone was counted a few times. The chain joins TRBV20-1 to TRBJ1-1; 8 bases are shared with TRBD1. Germline values: CDR1 DFQATT, CDR2 SNEGSKA (reference sequence). The trim removed 3 bases at V and 5 bases at J, leaving 5 bases unmatched. This CDR3 is built from 13 residues. The CDR3 loop is CSASQTGETEAFF. The CDR3 DNA sequence: TGCAGTGCTAGTCAGACAGGGGAAACTGAAGCTTTCTTT.